The next 29 T cell receptor beta chains were all read from a single sample in a study of CD8 T cells in ankylosing spondylitis. MiXCR, run by TCRdb on the 5' RACE reads, gives a single entry per CDR3 protein. The sample shows about 160,000 distinct CDR3 sequences, around 17% of them seen only once. Sequenced sample: blood, either unsorted or a sorted T cell fraction (not recorded which). The receptors were sampled from a male donor with ankylosing spondylitis or in good health (not recorded which).

The CDR3 DNA sequence: TGTGCCAGCAGTCTTGGATCGGCGAGCAATCAGCCCCAGCATTTT. It translates to CASSLGSASNQPQHF. The gene calls are TRBV12-3 or TRBV12-4 and TRBJ1-5, with D uncertain. The CDR3 length is 15 residues. Trimming shortened V by 5 bases and J by 1 base, and 12 bases separated the two germline ends.

This clonotype has only a few counts. V is TRBV3-1 and J is TRBJ2-7, with 7 bases aligning to TRBD2. This CDR3 comprises 13 residues. Germline lookup yields CDR1 LGHDT and CDR2 YNNKEL (reference sequence). Unmatched junction bases numbered 8, after V lost 3 bases and J lost 9 bases. The CDR3 here is CASSQGLIDAQYF. The CDR3 coding sequence is TGTGCCAGCAGCCAGGGACTAATTGACGCGCAGTACTTC.

This clonotype was seen many times. The chain combines TRBV3-1 with TRBJ2-1, with TRBD2 matching 7 bases. The CDR3 contains 16 residues. Trimming removed 1 base from V and 3 bases from J; junction bases left unmatched: 6. The germline CDR1 and CDR2 sequences are LGHDT and YNNKEL (reference sequence). The CDR3 DNA reads TGTGCCAGCAGCCAAGGGTCGGGACTACTCTACAATGAGCAGTTCTTC. Protein sequence: CASSQGSGLLYNEQFF.

In this sample, this clonotype turned up a few times. V is TRBV5-1 and J is TRBJ2-3, with D perhaps TRBD2 (6 bases). The V end lost 0 bases, the J end lost 3 bases, and 11 bases lay between the germline ends. CDR1 SGHRS and CDR2 YFSETQ come from the germline V gene. The CDR3 extends over 15 amino acids. The CDR3 coding sequence is TGCGCCAGCAGCTTGGGGCGGGGTGGAACAGATACGCAGTATTTT. This gives the protein CASSLGRGGTDTQYF.

There are many counts of this clonotype. The chain uses TRBV12-3 or TRBV12-4 and TRBJ2-7, with 11 bases matching TRBD1. The CDR3 is 14 residues long. J lost 4 bases, V lost 5 bases, and 4 bases had no gene match. The chain's CDR3 is CASSPGQGAYEQYF. CDR3 DNA: TGTGCCAGCAGTCCAGGACAGGGGGCTTACGAGCAGTACTTC.

This clonotype was seen repeatedly, ten times or more. The V gene is TRBV27, the J gene TRBJ2-6; D gene unclear. CDR1 and CDR2 (germline): MNHEY, SMNVEV (reference sequence). V gave up 3 bases and J gave up 1 base, with 4 bases separating them. The length of the CDR3 is 14 residues. CDR3 DNA: TGTGCCAGCAGTTTTCTATCTGGGGCCAACGTCCTGACTTTC. This codes for CASSFLSGANVLTF.

This clonotype was recorded at least ten times. The chain employs TRBV10-3 and TRBJ1-4; D is ambiguous. This CDR3 is 12 amino acids long. The ends were cut back, 0 bases at V and 5 bases at J, with 1 base in the middle. Germline loops: CDR1 ENHRY, CDR2 SYGVKD. CDR3 protein: CAISESNEKLFF. DNA for the CDR3: TGTGCCATCAGTGAGTCGAATGAAAAACTGTTTTTT.

This clonotype was seen at least ten times. The chain couples TRBV6-1 to TRBJ2-7, with unresolved D. CDR1 is MNHNS, CDR2 SASEGT, per germline. This CDR3 is 14 amino acids long. The V end was cut by 6 bases, the J end by 0 bases, with 12 bases between. CDR3 sequence: CASRNSLPSYEQYF. The CDR3 coding sequence is TGTGCCAGCAGAAACAGTCTCCCCTCCTACGAGCAGTACTTC.

Only a few counts were recorded for this clonotype. This chain joins TRBV18 and TRBJ1-1; D not certain. The CDR3 loop spans 15 amino acids. The V gene's germline CDR1 is KGHSH and CDR2 LQKENI. V gave up 6 bases and J gave up 1 base, with 15 bases separating them. The CDR3 DNA reads as TGTGCCAGCTCTCCTCCTGCTGGGTGGAACACTGAAGCTTTCTTT. Translated, it gives CASSPPAGWNTEAFF. Full variable domain (outside the CDR3, taken from reference TRBV18 and TRBJ1-1): NAGVMQNPRHLVRRRGQEARLRCSPMKGHSHVYWYRQLPEEGLKFMVYLQKENIIDESGMPKERFSAEFPKEGPSILRIQQVVRGDSAAYFCASSPPAGWNTEAFFGQGTRLTVV.

This clonotype showed up just a few times. J is TRBJ2-2 and V is TRBV2, with D hard to call. Trimming pared 7 bases from V and 4 bases from J, leaving 10 bases between. Germline CDR1 and CDR2: SNHLY and FYNNEI. CDR3 length: 13 residues. CDR3 nucleotide sequence: TGTGCCAGCAAGGCAGACATCACCGGGGAGCTGTTTTTT. Protein: CASKADITGELFF. Full variable domain (outside the CDR3, taken from reference TRBV2 and TRBJ2-2): EPEVTQTPSHQVTQMGQEVILRCVPISNHLYFYWYRQILGQKVEFLVSFYNNEISEKSEIFDDQFSVERPDGSNFTLKIRSTKLEDSAMYFCASKADITGELFFGEGSRLTVL.

There are a few counts of this clonotype. J is TRBJ2-5 and V is TRBV29-1; no clear D gene. Trimming stripped 2 bases from V and 1 base from J, with 11 bases between. Germline V CDR1 and CDR2: SQVTM, ANQGSEA. This CDR3 has 14 residues. CDR3 sequence (DNA): TGCAGCGTTGAAAGTCGTTCCAGCCAAGAGACCCAGTACTTC. Translating it yields CSVESRSSQETQYF. The variable domain in full, with the rest retrieved from reference TRBV29-1 and TRBJ2-5, is SAVISQKPSRDICQRGTSLTIQCQVDSQVTMMFWYRQQPGQSLTLIATANQGSEATYESGFVIDKFPISRPNLTFSTLTVSNMSPEDSSIYLCSVESRSSQETQYFGPGTRLLVL.

This clonotype has a count of ten or more. J is TRBJ2-4 and V is TRBV4-1; D is ambiguous. V lost 0 bases and J 4 bases, leaving 7 bases between the germline ends. From germline, CDR1 is MGHRA and CDR2 YSYEKL. The CDR3 runs to 14 residues. The CDR3 region is CASSQDSSKNIQYF. For the CDR3, the DNA is TGCGCCAGCAGCCAAGATAGTTCGAAAAACATTCAGTACTTC.

This clonotype was counted at least ten times. This sequence joins TRBV13 and TRBJ2-1, with 10 nucleotides matching TRBD2. Germline values: CDR1 PRHDT, CDR2 FYEKMQ (reference sequence). The CDR3 has 16 residues. The trim removed 6 bases at V and 6 bases at J, leaving 11 bases unmatched. The CDR3: CASSFRLAGHFNEQFF. DNA for the CDR3: TGTGCCAGCAGTTTCCGACTAGCGGGCCATTTCAATGAGCAGTTCTTC.

This sequence joins TRBV4-1 and TRBJ1-5; 9 nucleotides align to TRBD1. CDR1 and CDR2 from the germline V gene are MGHRA and YSYEKL. The CDR3 sequence is 18 residues long. V was pared by 0 bases and J by 5 bases, with 11 bases of the junction left unmatched. CDR3 in DNA: TGCGCCAGCAGCCAAGAGACGGGACAGGGTCGAGGGGATCAGCCCCAGCATTTT. It yields the protein CASSQETGQGRGDQPQHF.

To note about this clonotype: A much larger clone differs from this one at a single base, so this may be a read error. The rearrangement links TRBV20-1 to TRBJ1-2; D is unresolved. Looked up from germline, CDR1 is DFQATT and CDR2 is SNEGSKA (reference sequence). The CDR3 consists of 13 residues. The CDR3 DNA follows: TGCAGTGCTAGAGATGGAGGAGGCTATGGCCACACCTTC. This translates into CSARDGGGYGHTF.

This clonotype came up many times. The chain combines TRBV5-1 with TRBJ2-3; 10 nucleotides line up with TRBD2. The CDR3 contains 16 residues. V was clipped by 0 bases and J by 2 bases; unmatched bases: 3. The germline V gene encodes CDR1 SGHRS and CDR2 YFSETQ. The CDR3 spells CASSLGTSGITDTQYF. The DNA for the CDR3 is TGCGCCAGCAGCTTGGGGACTAGCGGCATCACAGATACGCAGTATTTT.

Only a few counts were recorded for this clonotype. The chain recombines TRBV5-1 with TRBJ1-1, with a possible D match to TRBD1 (5 bases). This CDR3 is 14 amino acids long. Trimming pared 0 bases from V and 5 bases from J, leaving 11 bases between. Germline V lookup: CDR1 SGHRS, CDR2 YFSETQ. The CDR3: CASSLAEGWTEAFF. The CDR3 DNA reads as TGCGCCAGCAGCTTGGCCGAGGGGTGGACTGAAGCTTTCTTT.

This clonotype was counted many times. The chain is built from TRBV28 and TRBJ2-1; 7 bases agree with TRBD2. Unmatched junction bases numbered 15, after V lost 5 bases and J lost 5 bases. The CDR3 sequence is 17 residues long. Germline CDR1 reads MDHEN; CDR2 reads SYDVKM. CDR3 residues: CASSPGGRGGGDNEQFF. The CDR3 DNA sequence: TGTGCCAGCAGTCCCGGGGGGAGGGGAGGCGGTGACAATGAGCAGTTCTTC.

This clonotype was detected ten times or more. The V call is TRBV20-1, the J call TRBJ2-7, with D tentatively TRBD2 (5 bases). Germline CDR1 and CDR2: DFQATT and SNEGSKA (reference sequence). The CDR3 is 9 amino acids. Trimming cost V 6 bases and J 6 bases, with 6 bases left between them. The CDR3 is CSAGVEQYF. For the CDR3, the DNA is TGCAGTGCCGGGGTCGAGCAGTACTTC.

This clonotype showed up many times. The V and J genes are TRBV7-9 and TRBJ1-1; no reliable D call. The ends were cut back, 5 bases at V and 2 bases at J, with 6 bases in the middle. Germline assignment: CDR1 SEHNR and CDR2 FQNEAQ (reference sequence). This CDR3 has 12 amino acids. The CDR3 here is CASSILNTEAFF. DNA for the CDR3: TGTGCCAGCAGCATATTAAACACTGAAGCTTTCTTT.

In regard to this clonotype: A read error may produce the germline difference seen at one junction end. The chain combines TRBV10-2 with TRBJ2-7; D possibly uses TRBD1 or TRBD2 (5 bases each). The CDR3 contains 12 residues. Germline assignment: CDR1 WSHSY and CDR2 SAAADI. As DNA, the CDR3 is TGCGCCAGCAGTGAGAACCGGGACCAGATGAACTTC. Amino acids: CASSENRDQMNF.

CDR3 DNA: TGCAGCGGGGCGGACAAAGACTATGGCTACACCTTC. Amino acids: CSGADKDYGYTF. The chain joins TRBV29-1 to TRBJ1-2, with D perhaps TRBD1 (5 bases). Trimming took off 7 bases at V and 3 bases at J, with 12 bases between the two ends. CDR1 and CDR2 from the germline V gene are SQVTM and ANQGSEA. This CDR3 has 12 residues.

This clonotype appeared a few times. CDR3 nucleotides: TGTGCCAGCTCACCTCTGTTTGGCCATGAGCAGTTCTTC. Translating it yields CASSPLFGHEQFF. V gene TRBV18 combines with J gene TRBJ2-1; D uncertain. Per the germline V gene, CDR1 is KGHSH and CDR2 is LQKENI. The CDR3 sequence is 13 residues long. V was cut by 3 bases and J by 8 bases, with 11 bases left in between.

This clonotype was recorded a few times. Germline is not matched at one junction end, which may reflect a read error. The CDR3 nucleotides are TGCGCCAGCAGCTTGGAGACAGGCGCTGGGGCCAACGTCCTGACTTTT. Protein: CASSLETGAGANVLTF. The chain employs TRBV5-1 and TRBJ2-6; a weak D match, TRBD1 (6 bases). The germline gives CDR1 SGHRS, CDR2 YFSETQ. CDR3 length: 16 residues.

The DNA of the CDR3 is TGCGCCAGCAGCCAAGCCCCCTATCCCGGGACAGGCTCCTACGAGCAGTACTTC. As protein: CASSQAPYPGTGSYEQYF. The V gene is TRBV4-1, the J gene TRBJ2-7; 8 bases align to TRBD1. Germline V gene lookup returns CDR1 MGHRA and CDR2 YSYEKL. The V and J ends lost 1 base and 0 bases, in that order; junction bases with no gene match: 11. The CDR3 runs 18 residues.

This clonotype occurred many times. This rearrangement joins TRBV27 to TRBJ2-3; D is ambiguous. Trimming pared 2 bases from V and 0 bases from J, leaving 15 bases between. The CDR3 totals 17 residues. From germline, CDR1 is MNHEY and CDR2 SMNVEV (reference sequence). The CDR3 coding sequence is TGTGCCAGCAGTTTAACTCCGTGGGCAGCTAGCACAGATACGCAGTATTTT. Its translation: CASSLTPWAASTDTQYF.

This clonotype showed up many times. The J gene is TRBJ2-5, the V gene TRBV4-2; TRBD2 matches at 10 bases. The CDR3 sequence is 17 residues long. J gave up 5 bases and V 0 bases, and 9 bases lay outside the gene matches. CDR1 and CDR2 from the germline V gene are LGHNA and YNFKEQ. CDR3 coding DNA: TGTGCCAGCAGCCAAGATTCGCTAGCGGGAGTGATGGAGACCCAGTACTTC. Amino acid sequence: CASSQDSLAGVMETQYF.

The sample holds a few counts of this clonotype. This sequence joins TRBV2 and TRBJ2-3; D is uncertain. CDR1 and CDR2 (germline): SNHLY, FYNNEI. V was cut by 7 bases and J by 3 bases, with 2 bases left in between. There are 10 residues in the CDR3. The CDR3: CASKTDTQYF. Here the CDR3 DNA reads TGTGCCAGCAAAACAGATACGCAGTATTTT.

This clonotype was seen a handful of times. V is TRBV21-1 and J is TRBJ1-1; the table gives TRBD1 as D, unverified against the DNA. TRBV21-1 has pseudogene status. CDR3 length equals 13 residues. The CDR3 DNA reads as TGTGCCAGCGGCAGGGGGCCGAACACTGAAGCTTTCTTT. Amino acids: CASGRGPNTEAFF.